This entry concerns a single T cell receptor beta chain. Its antigen is currently not known. A read error may produce the germline difference seen at one junction end. Amplification of TCR beta CDR3 regions was carried out from RNA transcripts. The first round of RT-PCR for the TCR CDR3 was performed with the HTBI primer set and the Qiagen OneStep RT-PCR kit. A second multiplex PCR round built the libraries, followed by size selection and purification. Libraries were sequenced paired-end with 100 bp reads on an Illumina HiSeq2000. As for the original processing: Raw data were processed with SOAPnuke, discarding reads with adapters, uncalled bases, mean Phred below 15, or no exact constant-primer or identifier match. COPE v1.2.5 was used to merge the high-quality paired reads, and each unique nucleotide sequence was defined as a clonotype. Clonotypes were aligned to IMGT TRBV, TRBD and TRBJ reference segments using MiTCR v1.1. The analysis was restricted to V-J combinations with a frequency above 0.0001, which together covered over 99% of the repertoires. The TCS score was defined as F50 (clonal expansion) divided by E x V (chaos), with BLOSUM62-based TCRdist calculated between CDR3 peptides within each V-J. Welch's t-statistics and random forest reduced around 550 V-J features to 13, which were used in a naive Bayes classifier (R e1071). The raw public reads went through TCRdb reprocessing: fastp at Q25, MiXCR clone calling, in-frame beta chains kept. Each CDR3 protein gets just one entry, which takes the most common genes and DNA from the rows behind it. The V and J calls here are based on TCRdb, not the publication. The sample table contains 600,000 or so distinct CDR3 sequences; only one count was recorded for about half of them. Jointly, the top ten make up just over 8% of the sample.

Reading from cysteine to phenylalanine, the CDR3 counts 14 amino acids. Only CDR3 DNA is held: 42 bases, read in frame from base 1. According to the germline V gene (reference sequence), CDR1 reads LNHNV and CDR2 reads YYDKDF. A patient counted as having stable Graves' hyperthyroidism if no progression to ophthalmopathy occurred over 18 months of follow-up. Hyperthyroidism patients were newly diagnosed, had a disease duration of under 2 months, and were aged 18 to 65 years. Exclusion was applied to patients with uncontrolled infections, other autoimmune diseases, pregnancy or lactation. Diagnoses relied on clinical symptoms, serum thyroxine and TRAb, thyroid ultrasound and orbital computed tomography. Total RNA was extracted with Trizol reagent, and quality was checked on an Agilent 2100 Bioanalyzer. This specimen comes from a study of T cells in Graves' hyperthyroidism and ophthalmopathy (dated 2019 in TCRdb). Describing the broader study: To identify TCR V-J signatures that set the groups apart, the researchers used a discovery cohort of more than 95 patients, made up of under 45 with Graves' ophthalmopathy and around 58 with stable Graves' hyperthyroidism. The 85 to 100 discovery patients were randomly split 7:3 into training and test sets. The paper describes TCR Vbeta CDR3 sequencing of fewer than 150 peripheral blood samples, made up of 43 ophthalmopathy patients, around 78 hyperthyroidism patients and roughly 17 progressor patients. An independent validation cohort of 18 to 20 hyperthyroidism patients and approximately 17 patients who later progressed to ophthalmopathy tested prospective prediction of ophthalmopathy. The study also compared thyroid tissue and blood T-cell repertoires from over 5 Graves' hyperthyroidism patients. Following sampling, methimazole starting at 30 mg daily was given to hyperthyroidism patients, and high-dose intravenous methylprednisolone was given to ophthalmopathy patients. Results the study describes overall, beyond this receptor: Most expanded thyroid clonotypes (frequency above 0.001) were also detected in blood, suggesting blood repertoires may reflect thyroid immune responses. Sample size was not statistically predetermined, and blinding of investigators to group allocation was not performed. In validation, the model predicted progression to ophthalmopathy with around 71% sensitivity and about 73% specificity, a median of around 6.6 months before onset. A 13 V-J signature model separated ophthalmopathy from stable hyperthyroidism, with 87.88% sensitivity and roughly 81% specificity in cross-validation and 80%/75% in testing.

This chain joins TRBV15 to TRBJ2-7; tentative D gene TRBD1, with 6 bases matching. Material for sequencing was peripheral blood or thyroid tissue (not recorded which). The source of this sequence is a woman between 18 and 29 years old with Graves' hyperthyroidism. Donor details come from another sample of the same person, matched by shared clones. The sequenced DNA is TGTGCCACGGGCAGGGGACGAGGGTCCTACGAGCAGTGCTTC. The encoded protein is CATGRGRGSYEQCF.